The 11 T cell receptor beta chains in this list originate from one sample, sequenced in a study of cytomegalovirus exposure and HLA in healthy donors. Vbeta (60) and Jbeta (13) primers were used in the PCR. Using immunoSEQ multiplex PCR, the repertoire was profiled, and TCRdb retains in-frame clones only, with some absent. The data show about 170,000 clones, approximately 80% seen once. The material sequenced was PBMCs. The receptors were sampled from a woman between 45 and 65 years old in good health and CMV-seronegative.

This chain links TRBV11-2 with TRBJ2-2, with unresolved D. CDR1 and CDR2 (germline): SGHAT, FQNNGV. V was cut by 4 bases and J by 0 bases, with 9 bases left in between. The CDR3 is 15 residues long. The CDR3 sequence is CASSSTPANTGELFF. The DNA of the CDR3 is TGTGCCAGCAGCTCGACACCTGCGAACACCGGGGAGCTGTTTTTT.

In this sample, this clone turned up a few times. J is TRBJ2-7 and V is TRBV10-2; the match to TRBD2 covers 7 bases. Germline values: CDR1 WSHSY, CDR2 SAAADI. The CDR3 loop spans 12 amino acids. The J segment lost 6 bases and the V segment lost 6 bases, leaving 5 bases of the junction unmatched. CDR3 protein: CASSSRGVEQYF. The CDR3 region has the DNA TGCGCCAGCAGCTCTCGGGGGGTCGAGCAGTACTTC.

This rearrangement joins TRBV6-5 to TRBJ1-2, with TRBD1 matching 9 bases. CDR3 size: 13 residues. V was pared by 7 bases and J by 7 bases, with 7 bases of the junction left unmatched. Germline V gene data show CDR1 as MNHEY and CDR2 as SVGAGI. The CDR3 coding sequence is TGTGCCAGCATTAAGGACAGGGGAACTGGCTACACCTTC. It translates to CASIKDRGTGYTF.

This clone was observed a few times. The rearrangement links TRBV28 to TRBJ2-1; 9 positions agree with TRBD2. Trimming at V came to 2 bases and at J to 2 bases, leaving 4 bases not matched to a gene. The CDR3 runs 16 residues. Germline V gene sequence: CDR1 MDHEN, CDR2 SYDVKM. CDR3 DNA: TGTGCCAGCAGTTTACCCCGACTAGCGGCCTACAATGAGCAGTTCTTC. This translates into CASSLPRLAAYNEQFF.

The CDR3 reads CASSIGQGRQPQHF. In DNA, the CDR3 is TGTGCCAGCAGCATCGGACAGGGTCGGCAGCCCCAGCATTTT. The chain couples TRBV5-6 to TRBJ1-5, with 8 bases identical to TRBD1. Germline V CDR1 and CDR2: SGHDT, YYEEEE. This CDR3 contains 14 residues. V shed 4 bases and J 7 bases; nucleotides not matched to a gene: 7.

The chain carries TRBV4-1 and TRBJ2-2; D gene ambiguous. CDR1 is MGHRA and CDR2 is YSYEKL in the germline V gene. V dropped 1 base and J dropped 1 base, with 7 bases sitting between them. This CDR3 has 15 residues. The DNA of the CDR3 is TGCGCCAGCAGCCAAGTTTCCAAGAACACCGGGGAGCTGTTTTTT. Protein product: CASSQVSKNTGELFF.

The chain carries TRBV6-1 and TRBJ2-1; weak D call: TRBD2 (5 bases). Looked up from germline, CDR1 is MNHNS and CDR2 is SASEGT. The CDR3 extends over 15 amino acids. The V end was cut by 3 bases, the J end by 4 bases, with 13 bases between. The CDR3, as DNA: TGTGCCAGCAGTGAGAGGGCCAGGTTGTACAATGAGCAGTTCTTC. The encoded protein is CASSERARLYNEQFF.

The chain uses TRBV5-4 and TRBJ1-2; D remains unclear. The CDR3 loop spans 14 amino acids. V lost 1 base to trimming and J lost 6 bases, with 13 bases between them. Per the germline V gene, CDR1 is SGHNT and CDR2 is YYREEE (reference sequence). CDR3 region: CASSLSVFSDGYTF. The CDR3 DNA reads as TGTGCCAGCAGCTTGTCGGTGTTTTCGGATGGCTACACCTTC.

The J gene is TRBJ1-5, the V gene TRBV13; unclear D gene. The CDR3 is made up of 14 amino acids. Trimming shortened V by 0 bases and J by 4 bases, and 7 bases separated the two germline ends. Germline CDR1 reads PRHDT; CDR2 reads FYEKMQ (reference sequence). The CDR3 DNA sequence: TGTGCCAGCAGCTTAGGGGCAGCGAATCAGCCCCAGCATTTT. Its translation is CASSLGAANQPQHF. Full variable domain (remainder filled in from reference TRBV13 and TRBJ1-5): AAGVIQSPRHLIKEKRETATLKCYPIPRHDTVYWYQQGPGQDPQFLISFYEKMQSDKGSIPDRFSAQQFSDYHSELNMSSLELGDSALYFCASSLGAANQPQHFGDGTRLSIL.

This sequence joins TRBV19 and TRBJ2-7; D is possibly TRBD1 (6 bases). V gave up 3 bases and J gave up 2 bases, with 17 bases separating them. Germline CDR1 reads LNHDA; CDR2 reads SQIVND (reference sequence). This CDR3 contains 16 residues. CDR3 DNA sequence: TGTGCCAGTAGTATCCGGCGGGCAGGGGCGACCTACGAGCAGTACTTC. It yields the protein CASSIRRAGATYEQYF. Full variable domain (rest looked up from reference TRBV19 and TRBJ2-7): DGGITQSPKYLFRKEGQNVTLSCEQNLNHDAMYWYRQDPGQGLRLIYYSQIVNDFQKGDIAEGYSVSREKKESFPLTVTSAQKNPTAFYLCASSIRRAGATYEQYFGPGTRLTVT.

V and J are TRBV6-5 and TRBJ1-1; D not resolved. Germline V gives CDR1 MNHEY, CDR2 SVGAGI. With 7 bases removed from V and 1 base from J, the gap between germline ends came to 10 bases. The CDR3 is 13 amino acids. CDR3 DNA sequence: TGTGCCAGCACCTGGAGTCCGAACACTGAAGCTTTCTTT. It encodes CASTWSPNTEAFF.